These 15 T cell receptor beta chains came from one sample sequenced in a study of cytomegalovirus exposure and HLA in healthy donors (dated by TCRdb to the late 2010s). Receptors were amplified or captured by the immunoSEQ multiplex PCR assay. For the multiplex PCR, a mixture combining 60 forward primers for TCR Vbeta segments and 13 reverse primers for TCR Jbeta segments was used. TCRdb mirrors the immuneACCESS table, restricted to in-frame sequences. Some clones are absent from its copies; in checked studies, under half trace to an unresolved V gene, and the reason for the others is unknown. This sample is represented by about 140,000 clones; 78% of them were singletons. The top ten constitute 2.5% to 3.5% of the sample. The specimen was PBMCs. The receptors originated from a male donor in good health and CMV-seronegative.

This clone occurred a few times. V usage is TRBV6-1 and J usage is TRBJ1-1; D is possibly TRBD1 (5 bases). The CDR3 is 15 amino acids. V was cut by 8 bases and J by 0 bases, with 16 bases left in between. Germline V lookup: CDR1 MNHNS, CDR2 SASEGT. CDR3 nucleotides: TGTGCCAGCTTTAAACCGGGACTCCTGAACACTGAAGCTTTCTTT. Its protein product is CASFKPGLLNTEAFF.

This sequence joins TRBV27 and TRBJ1-1; D perhaps matches TRBD1 (6 bases). Germline CDR1 MNHEY, CDR2 SMNVEV (reference sequence). Trimming took off 6 bases at V and 4 bases at J, with 15 bases between the two ends. The CDR3 has 14 amino acids. In DNA, the CDR3 is TGTGCCAGCAGCAATATACAGGGAATCACTGAAGCTTTCTTT. As protein: CASSNIQGITEAFF.

This chain links TRBV5-1 with TRBJ1-5, with a weak D call TRBD1 (5 bases). Germline CDR1 and CDR2: SGHRS and YFSETQ. V lost 0 bases, J lost 7 bases, and 11 bases lay in between. The CDR3 length is 14 residues. The CDR3 DNA sequence: TGCGCCAGCAGCTTGGGCGGGGCACACCAGCCCCAGCATTTT. Residues: CASSLGGAHQPQHF.

The J gene is TRBJ1-2, the V gene TRBV5-8, with a weak D call TRBD1 (6 bases). This CDR3 is 14 amino acids long. Trimming stripped 1 base from V and 3 bases from J, with 10 bases between. Germline-derived CDR1 and CDR2 are SGHTS and YDEGEE. The CDR3 loop is CASSLTGQHYGYTF. CDR3 nucleotide sequence: TGTGCCAGCAGCTTGACGGGACAACACTATGGCTACACCTTC. The full variable domain, with the rest looked up from reference TRBV5-8 and TRBJ1-2, is EAGVTQSPTHLIKTRGQQATLRCSPISGHTSVYWYQQALGLGLQFLLWYDEGEERNRGNFPPRFSGRQFPNYSSELNVNALELEDSALYLCASSLTGQHYGYTFGSGTRLTVV.

The J gene is TRBJ1-1, the V gene TRBV30; D remains ambiguous. V was cut by 0 bases and J by 4 bases, with 12 bases left in between. From germline, CDR1 is GTSNPN and CDR2 SVGIG (reference sequence). This CDR3 is 14 amino acids long. In DNA form, the CDR3 reads TGTGCCTGGAGTGTAATGAGTGAGAGCACTGAAGCTTTCTTT. Its protein product is CAWSVMSESTEAFF.

The chain recombines TRBV5-1 with TRBJ2-1; maybe TRBD1 (5 bases). Deletions cut 2 bases from V and 1 base from J, with 13 bases between. CDR1 SGHRS and CDR2 YFSETQ come from the germline V gene. There are 16 residues in the CDR3. The CDR3 loop is CASSFMAGWSYNEQFF. CDR3 bases: TGCGCCAGCAGCTTCATGGCAGGGTGGTCCTACAATGAGCAGTTCTTC.

The V gene is TRBV29-1, the J gene TRBJ2-1; 11 bases agree with TRBD2. The V gene end was trimmed by 8 bases and the J gene end by 9 bases; junction bases not matched to a gene: 12. The CDR3 covers 14 residues. Germline assignment: CDR1 SQVTM and CDR2 ANQGSEA. Written as DNA, the CDR3 is TGCAGCACCTACACTAGCGGGGGATTCTTTGAGCAGTTCTTC. It yields the protein CSTYTSGGFFEQFF.

The chain employs TRBV29-1 and TRBJ1-6; D remains unclear. The CDR3 extends over 13 amino acids. Germline lookup yields CDR1 SQVTM and CDR2 ANQGSEA. V gave up 4 bases and J gave up 8 bases, with 12 bases separating them. The CDR3, as DNA: TGCAGCGTTGCGACGGCTCGGGATTCACCCCTCCACTTT. It specifies CSVATARDSPLHF.

The J gene is TRBJ2-3, the V gene TRBV5-1; 11 bases agree with TRBD2. Losses at the gene ends were 0 bases for V and 6 bases for J; bases not matched to a gene: 9. The germline V gene encodes CDR1 SGHRS and CDR2 YFSETQ. The CDR3 consists of 17 residues. CDR3 nucleotides: TGCGCCAGCAGCTTGGAACTAGCGGGGGCCGGACGCGATACGCAGTATTTT. Amino acid sequence: CASSLELAGAGRDTQYF.

The rearrangement joins TRBV19 to TRBJ2-3; D is uncertain. Trimming shortened V by 7 bases and J by 6 bases, and 20 bases separated the two germline ends. In germline, CDR1 is LNHDA, CDR2 SQIVND (reference sequence). CDR3 length: 15 amino acids. The CDR3 coding sequence is TGTGCCAGTACCGAAATCTGGCCTCCACGTGATACGCAGTATTTT. Translating it yields CASTEIWPPRDTQYF.

The chain has TRBV28 and TRBJ1-5; TRBD1 might be the D (6 bases). Germline V gives CDR1 MDHEN, CDR2 SYDVKM. V lost 5 bases and J lost 4, with 15 bases in between. The CDR3 has 15 residues. CDR3 loop: CASSISDRKNQPQHF. For the CDR3, the DNA is TGTGCCAGCAGTATATCAGACAGGAAAAATCAGCCCCAGCATTTT.

The J gene is TRBJ1-2, the V gene TRBV18, with TRBD1 as a possible D gene (5 bases). V shed 2 bases and J shed 4 bases, with 8 bases lying between them. Germline V lookup: CDR1 KGHSH, CDR2 LQKENI. The CDR3 is 13 residues long. For the CDR3, the DNA is TGTGCCAGCTCACCAGGACACGTCTATGGCTACACCTTC. Encoded protein: CASSPGHVYGYTF.

The rearrangement links TRBV2 to TRBJ1-5; 9 bases match TRBD1. Per germline, CDR1 SNHLY and CDR2 FYNNEI. The CDR3 has 14 residues. The V and J ends lost 5 bases and 4 bases, in that order; junction bases with no gene match: 3. CDR3 sequence: CASSRQGENQPQHF. CDR3 sequence (DNA): TGTGCCAGCAGTCGACAGGGGGAAAATCAGCCCCAGCATTTT.

This clone was counted a few times. V and J are TRBV29-1 and TRBJ2-1, with D perhaps TRBD1 (6 bases). The CDR3 is 17 amino acids. Germline V lookup: CDR1 SQVTM, CDR2 ANQGSEA. V dropped 0 bases and J dropped 0 bases, with 15 bases sitting between them. The CDR3 sequence is CSVEDWSRGSSYNEQFF. The CDR3 coding sequence is TGCAGCGTTGAAGATTGGTCGAGGGGGTCCTCCTACAATGAGCAGTTCTTC.

This chain joins TRBV6-6 and TRBJ1-4; 7 bases line up with TRBD1. The CDR3 is 13 residues long. The ends lost 10 bases at V and 7 bases at J; junction bases unmatched: 9. CDR1 is MNHNY and CDR2 is SVGAGI in the germline V gene (reference sequence). CDR3 protein: CAIQGGAGEKLFF. The CDR3 DNA reads TGTGCCATCCAAGGGGGCGCAGGTGAAAAACTGTTTTTT.